Below, 22 T cell receptor beta chains from the same sample are listed, as sequenced in a study of response to subunit inactivated influenza vaccine. One entry per CDR3 protein, called by TCRdb with MiXCR from the RT-PCR reads. The sample holds around 790,000 distinct CDR3 sequences, 21% seen once. The source was PBMCs from blood, collected roughly 5 days after vaccination. These receptors all stem from a man over 45 who received an inactivated influenza vaccine.

This chain links TRBV5-1 with TRBJ2-7; TRBD2 matches 10 bases. With V trimmed by 0 bases and J by 3 bases, 6 bases remained unmatched. This CDR3 has 16 residues. Per germline, CDR1 SGHRS and CDR2 YFSETQ. For the CDR3, the DNA is TGCGCCAGCAGCTTGGTACTAGCGGGGACTTACTACGAGCAGTACTTC. The encoded protein is CASSLVLAGTYYEQYF.

The J gene is TRBJ2-1, the V gene TRBV5-6; tentatively, D is TRBD1 (5 bases). Germline V CDR1 and CDR2: SGHDT, YYEEEE. This CDR3 spans 15 amino acids. With 0 bases removed from V and 2 bases from J, the gap between germline ends came to 9 bases. The CDR3 DNA sequence: TGTGCCAGCAGCTTGGGTGTGACAGCCTACAATGAGCAGTTCTTC. Translated: CASSLGVTAYNEQFF.

This clonotype was observed a few times. V and J are TRBV4-2 and TRBJ2-2, with D uncertain. V lost 4 bases, J lost 0 bases, and 12 bases lay in between. This CDR3 is 16 amino acids long. Per germline, CDR1 LGHNA and CDR2 YNFKEQ. In nucleotides, the CDR3 is TGTGCCAGCAGCCCCCAGGTACGGGCGAACACCGGGGAGCTGTTTTTT. Its protein product is CASSPQVRANTGELFF.

This clonotype was seen only once. The V gene is TRBV20-1, the J gene TRBJ2-3; 9 positions agree with TRBD1. V gave up 0 bases and J gave up 2 bases; unmatched junction bases: 6. CDR3 length: 16 amino acids. Germline CDR1 is DFQATT and CDR2 is SNEGSKA (reference sequence). The CDR3 nucleotides read TGCAGTGCTAGAGATCCACGGACAGGGGCCACAGATACGCAGTATTTT. This translates into CSARDPRTGATDTQYF.

This clonotype has a handful of counts. This chain uses TRBV7-9 with TRBJ2-2, with no clear D. CDR1 SEHNR and CDR2 FQNEAQ come from the germline V gene (reference sequence). This CDR3 spans 14 amino acids. Trimming pared 4 bases from V and 6 bases from J, leaving 12 bases between. The CDR3 spells CASSSMVWAGELFF. CDR3 in DNA: TGTGCCAGCAGCTCAATGGTCTGGGCCGGGGAGCTGTTTTTT.

This clonotype has more than one count but fewer than ten. DNA for the CDR3: TGCGCCAGCAGCATCACGGAGACCCAGTACTTC. Translated: CASSITETQYF. The rearrangement links TRBV5-1 to TRBJ2-5; D gene uncertain. Trimming removed 4 bases at V and 5 bases at J, with 6 bases between. The length of the CDR3 is 11 residues. Germline assignment: CDR1 SGHRS and CDR2 YFSETQ.

This clonotype came up many times. The J gene is TRBJ1-3, the V gene TRBV12-3 or TRBV12-4; D uncertain. The CDR3 covers 14 residues. With 2 bases removed from V and 2 bases from J, the gap between germline ends came to 7 bases. The CDR3 coding sequence is TGTGCCAGCAGTTTAACCGCTGCTGGAAACACCATATATTTT. Its translation is CASSLTAAGNTIYF.

This clonotype has a handful of counts. The genes are TRBV11-2 and TRBJ2-3; 11 positions match TRBD2. V dropped 5 bases and J dropped 2; count of bases not matched to a gene: 9. The CDR3 is 17 residues long. Per germline, CDR1 SGHAT and CDR2 FQNNGV. As DNA, the CDR3 is TGTGCCAGCAGCAGAATTAGCGGGAGGGCCTTCACAGATACGCAGTATTTT. As protein: CASSRISGRAFTDTQYF.

The rearrangement uses TRBV12-3 or TRBV12-4 and TRBJ2-1; no reliable D call. Trimming removed 6 bases from V and 8 bases from J, with 11 bases in between. The CDR3 is 12 residues long. CDR3 protein: CASRTTSYEQFF. Here the CDR3 DNA reads TGTGCCAGCAGAACGACTTCCTATGAGCAGTTCTTC.

This chain uses TRBV11-3 with TRBJ2-7; D might be TRBD1 (6 bases). Trimming removed 5 bases at V and 5 bases at J, with 19 bases between. The CDR3 covers 15 residues. The germline V gene has CDR1 SGHNT and CDR2 YENEEA. The CDR3 spells CASSPRGQAKDEQYF. The CDR3 DNA sequence: TGTGCCAGCAGCCCAAGGGGACAAGCTAAAGACGAGCAGTACTTC.

The rearrangement joins TRBV2 to TRBJ2-2; 7 positions agree with TRBD2. There are 13 residues in the CDR3. Per the germline V gene, CDR1 is SNHLY and CDR2 is FYNNEI. V was pared by 6 bases and J by 9 bases, with 7 bases of the junction left unmatched. Here the CDR3 DNA reads TGTGCCAGCAGCGAATGGGGAGGGAGGGAGCTGTTTTTT. This translates into CASSEWGGRELFF.

The chain joins TRBV5-1 to TRBJ2-7; D is possibly TRBD1 or TRBD2 (5 bases each). This CDR3 has 14 residues. Per the germline V gene, CDR1 is SGHRS and CDR2 is YFSETQ. Trimming left V 4 bases short and J 5 bases short, with 16 bases between. The CDR3 spells CASSGAARGNEQYF. The CDR3 nucleotides read TGCGCCAGCAGCGGGGCAGCAAGAGGGAACGAGCAGTACTTC.

This clonotype was observed a handful of times. This rearrangement joins TRBV7-2 to TRBJ2-1; tentatively, D is TRBD1 or TRBD2 (6 bases each). The CDR3 runs 16 residues. Trimming took 5 bases from V and 4 from J, leaving 18 bases between them. CDR1 SGHTA and CDR2 FQGNSA come from the germline V gene. The CDR3 sequence: CASSLRGAIAYNEQFF. CDR3 DNA: TGTGCCAGCAGCCTTAGGGGGGCGATAGCTTACAATGAGCAGTTCTTC.

In its sample, this clonotype was seen many times. This sequence joins TRBV4-2 and TRBJ2-7, with TRBD2 matching over 11 bases. Germline CDR1 and CDR2: LGHNA and YNFKEQ. The CDR3 sequence is 15 residues long. V lost 0 bases and J lost 4; bases outside the gene matches: 2. The CDR3 protein is CASSQDGTSGYEQYF. CDR3 sequence (DNA): TGTGCCAGCAGCCAAGATGGGACTAGCGGATACGAGCAGTACTTC.

The rearrangement joins TRBV24-1 to TRBJ2-7; D is possibly TRBD1 (5 bases). Trimming removed 3 bases at V and 3 bases at J, with 5 bases between. The length of the CDR3 is 12 residues. Germline values: CDR1 KGHDR, CDR2 SFDVKD. The CDR3 nucleotides read TGTGCCACCAGTGATGACAGCTACGAGCAGTACTTC. Translated, it gives CATSDDSYEQYF.

The V gene is TRBV5-8, the J gene TRBJ1-5, with unresolved D. Trimming pared 6 bases from V and 4 bases from J, leaving 17 bases between. The CDR3 is 15 residues long. Germline V gene sequence: CDR1 SGHTS, CDR2 YDEGEE. DNA of the CDR3: TGTGCCAGCAACCTCGAGGGTGTGGGGAATCAGCCCCAGCATTTT. It encodes CASNLEGVGNQPQHF. The full variable domain, rest sourced from reference TRBV5-8 and TRBJ1-5, is EAGVTQSPTHLIKTRGQQATLRCSPISGHTSVYWYQQALGLGLQFLLWYDEGEERNRGNFPPRFSGRQFPNYSSELNVNALELEDSALYLCASNLEGVGNQPQHFGDGTRLSIL.

The genes are TRBV25-1 and TRBJ2-2, with D tentatively TRBD2 (6 bases). Germline V gene lookup returns CDR1 MGHDK and CDR2 SYGVNS. The CDR3 length is 12 residues. V lost 3 bases, J lost 9 bases, and 8 bases lay in between. The CDR3 reads CASSEDYRELFF. In DNA form, the CDR3 reads TGTGCCAGCAGTGAGGACTACCGGGAGCTGTTTTTT.

V and J are TRBV4-2 and TRBJ1-4; 9 bases are a match to TRBD1. V trimming: 3 bases; J trimming: 4 bases; junction bases outside the gene matches: 6. In germline, CDR1 is LGHNA, CDR2 YNFKEQ. This CDR3 region has 16 residues. The CDR3 coding sequence is TGTGCCAGCAGCCAGAAGACAGGGGGGATTAATGAAAAACTGTTTTTT. It encodes CASSQKTGGINEKLFF.

This clonotype was seen only a few times. The chain carries TRBV24-1 and TRBJ2-3; D gene unclear. The CDR3 spans 14 residues. V was cut by 3 bases and J by 0 bases, with 6 bases left in between. Germline CDR1 KGHDR, CDR2 SFDVKD. The CDR3 loop reads CATSDPTSTDTQYF. Written as DNA, the CDR3 is TGTGCCACCAGTGATCCCACTAGCACAGATACGCAGTATTTT.

This clonotype was seen ten or more times. This chain uses TRBV28 with TRBJ1-2; no firm D call. With 11 bases removed from V and 3 bases from J, the gap between germline ends came to 10 bases. This CDR3 is built from 11 residues. Germline assignment: CDR1 MDHEN and CDR2 SYDVKM. The chain's CDR3 is CACAEYYGYTF. The CDR3 DNA is TGTGCCTGCGCGGAGTACTATGGCTACACCTTC.

The sample holds a few counts of this clonotype. J is TRBJ2-1 and V is TRBV6-1, with a weak D call TRBD2 (6 bases). V lost 5 bases and J 0 bases, leaving 11 bases between the germline ends. CDR1 and CDR2 from the germline V gene are MNHNS and SASEGT. CDR3 length: 15 amino acids. The CDR3 sequence is CASSRGGNSYNEQFF. The CDR3 nucleotides read TGTGCCAGCAGTAGAGGAGGGAACTCCTACAATGAGCAGTTCTTC.

V usage is TRBV7-9 and J usage is TRBJ2-3; a possible D gene is TRBD2 (5 bases). This CDR3 has 17 residues. Trimming took 0 bases from V and 0 from J, leaving 13 bases between them. Per the germline V gene, CDR1 is SEHNR and CDR2 is FQNEAQ (reference sequence). For the CDR3, the DNA is TGTGCCAGCAGCTTAGCGATAGGAGGCCCCAGCACAGATACGCAGTATTTT. Amino acids: CASSLAIGGPSTDTQYF.